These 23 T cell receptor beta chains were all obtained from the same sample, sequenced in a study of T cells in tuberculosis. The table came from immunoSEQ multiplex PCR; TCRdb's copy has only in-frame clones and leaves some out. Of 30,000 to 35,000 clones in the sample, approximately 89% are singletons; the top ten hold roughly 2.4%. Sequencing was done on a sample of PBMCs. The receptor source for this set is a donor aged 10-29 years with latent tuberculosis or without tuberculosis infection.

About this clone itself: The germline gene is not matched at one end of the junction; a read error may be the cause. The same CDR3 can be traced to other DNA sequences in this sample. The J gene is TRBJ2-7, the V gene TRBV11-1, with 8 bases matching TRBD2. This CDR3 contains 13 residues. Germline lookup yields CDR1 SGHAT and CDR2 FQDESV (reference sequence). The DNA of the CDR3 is TGTGCCAGCAGTCGTATAGCTCAGCGGGAGCAGTATTTC. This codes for CASSRIAQREQYF.

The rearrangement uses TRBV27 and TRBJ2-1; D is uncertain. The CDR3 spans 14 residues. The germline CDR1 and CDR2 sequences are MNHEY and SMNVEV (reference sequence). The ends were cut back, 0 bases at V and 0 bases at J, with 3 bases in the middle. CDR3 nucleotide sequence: TGTGCCAGCAGTTTATCGGCCTCCTACAATGAGCAGTTCTTC. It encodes CASSLSASYNEQFF.

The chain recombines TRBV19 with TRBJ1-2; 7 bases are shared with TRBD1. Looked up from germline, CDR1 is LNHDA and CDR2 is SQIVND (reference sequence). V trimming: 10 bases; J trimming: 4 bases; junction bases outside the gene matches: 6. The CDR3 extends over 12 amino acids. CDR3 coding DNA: TGTGCCACATACAGGGGAACCTATGGCTACACCTTC. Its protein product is CATYRGTYGYTF.

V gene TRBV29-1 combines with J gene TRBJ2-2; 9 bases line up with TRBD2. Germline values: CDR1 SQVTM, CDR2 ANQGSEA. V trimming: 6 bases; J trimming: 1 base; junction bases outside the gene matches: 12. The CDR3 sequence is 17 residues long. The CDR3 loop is CSVGSAGLAVNTGELFF. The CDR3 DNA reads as TGCAGCGTGGGGTCCGCGGGACTAGCAGTGAACACCGGGGAGCTGTTTTTT.

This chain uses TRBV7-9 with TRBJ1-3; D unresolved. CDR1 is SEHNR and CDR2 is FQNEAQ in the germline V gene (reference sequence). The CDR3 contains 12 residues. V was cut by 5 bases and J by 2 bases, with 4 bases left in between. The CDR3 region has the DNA TGTGCCAGCAGCAGAGCTGGAAACACCATATATTTT. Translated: CASSRAGNTIYF.

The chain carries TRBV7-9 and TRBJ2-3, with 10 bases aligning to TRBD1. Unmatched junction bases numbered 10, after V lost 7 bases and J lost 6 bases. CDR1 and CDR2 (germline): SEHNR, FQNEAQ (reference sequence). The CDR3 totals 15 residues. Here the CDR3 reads CASTPGQGFRDTQYF. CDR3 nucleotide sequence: TGTGCCAGCACCCCGGGACAGGGGTTTAGGGATACGCAGTATTTT.

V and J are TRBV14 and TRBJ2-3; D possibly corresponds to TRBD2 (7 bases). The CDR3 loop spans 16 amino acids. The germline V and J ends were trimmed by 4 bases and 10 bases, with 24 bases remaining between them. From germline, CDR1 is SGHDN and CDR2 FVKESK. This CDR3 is CASSRGAAGGPGAQYF. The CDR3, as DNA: TGTGCCAGCAGCCGTGGGGCGGCCGGGGGGCCAGGGGCGCAGTATTTT.

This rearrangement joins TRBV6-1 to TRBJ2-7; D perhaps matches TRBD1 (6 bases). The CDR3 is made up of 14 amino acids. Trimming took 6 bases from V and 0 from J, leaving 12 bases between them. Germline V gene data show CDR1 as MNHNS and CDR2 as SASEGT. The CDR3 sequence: CASSPTGSSYEQYF. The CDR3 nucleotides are TGTGCCAGCAGCCCGACAGGTAGCTCCTACGAGCAGTACTTC.

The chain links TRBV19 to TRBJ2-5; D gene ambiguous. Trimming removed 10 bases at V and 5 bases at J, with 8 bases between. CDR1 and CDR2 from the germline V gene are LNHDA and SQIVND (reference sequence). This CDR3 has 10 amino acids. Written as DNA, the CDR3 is TGTGCCACCTCCGGGGAGACCCAGTACTTC. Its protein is CATSGETQYF. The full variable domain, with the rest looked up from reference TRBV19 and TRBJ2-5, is DGGITQSPKYLFRKEGQNVTLSCEQNLNHDAMYWYRQDPGQGLRLIYYSQIVNDFQKGDIAEGYSVSREKKESFPLTVTSAQKNPTAFYLCATSGETQYFGPGTRLLVL.

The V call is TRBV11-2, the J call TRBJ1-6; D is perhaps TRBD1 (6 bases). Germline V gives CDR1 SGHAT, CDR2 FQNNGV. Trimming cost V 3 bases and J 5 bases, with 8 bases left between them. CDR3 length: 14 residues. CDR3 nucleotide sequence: TGTGCCAGCAGCTTTGGGACAAATAATTCACCCCTCCACTTT. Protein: CASSFGTNNSPLHF.

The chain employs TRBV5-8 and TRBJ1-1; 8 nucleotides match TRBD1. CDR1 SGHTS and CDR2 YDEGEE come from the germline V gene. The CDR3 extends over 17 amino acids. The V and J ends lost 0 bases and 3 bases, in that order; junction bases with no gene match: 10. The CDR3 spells CASSLGPPGGAYTEAFF. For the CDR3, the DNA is TGTGCCAGCAGCTTGGGGCCCCCAGGGGGCGCTTACACTGAAGCTTTCTTT.

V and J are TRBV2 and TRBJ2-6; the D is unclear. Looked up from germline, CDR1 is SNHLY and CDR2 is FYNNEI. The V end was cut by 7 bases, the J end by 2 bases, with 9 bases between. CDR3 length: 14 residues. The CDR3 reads CASTRVPGANVLTF. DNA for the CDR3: TGTGCCAGCACTCGAGTCCCTGGGGCCAACGTCCTGACTTTC. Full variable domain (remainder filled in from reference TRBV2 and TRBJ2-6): EPEVTQTPSHQVTQMGQEVILRCVPISNHLYFYWYRQILGQKVEFLVSFYNNEISEKSEIFDDQFSVERPDGSNFTLKIRSTKLEDSAMYFCASTRVPGANVLTFGAGSRLTVL.

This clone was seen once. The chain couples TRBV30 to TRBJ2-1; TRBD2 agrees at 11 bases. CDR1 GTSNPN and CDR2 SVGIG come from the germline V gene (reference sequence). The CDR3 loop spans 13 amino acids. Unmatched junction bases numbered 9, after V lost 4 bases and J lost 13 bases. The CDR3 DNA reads TGTGCCTGGATGACTAGCGGGGCCCGTAGACAGTTCTTC. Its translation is CAWMTSGARRQFF.

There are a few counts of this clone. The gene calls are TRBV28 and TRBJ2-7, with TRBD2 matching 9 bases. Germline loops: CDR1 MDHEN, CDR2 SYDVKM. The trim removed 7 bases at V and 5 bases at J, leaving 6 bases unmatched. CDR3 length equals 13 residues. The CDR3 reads CASTGTSYHEQYF. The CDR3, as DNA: TGTGCCAGCACCGGGACTAGCTACCACGAGCAGTACTTC.

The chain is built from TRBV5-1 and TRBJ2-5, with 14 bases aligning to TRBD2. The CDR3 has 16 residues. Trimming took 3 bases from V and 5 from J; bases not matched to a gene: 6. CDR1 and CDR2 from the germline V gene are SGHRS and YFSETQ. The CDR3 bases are TGCGCCAGCAGCTCGGGACTAGCGGGAGTTATGGAGACCCAGTACTTC. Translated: CASSSGLAGVMETQYF.

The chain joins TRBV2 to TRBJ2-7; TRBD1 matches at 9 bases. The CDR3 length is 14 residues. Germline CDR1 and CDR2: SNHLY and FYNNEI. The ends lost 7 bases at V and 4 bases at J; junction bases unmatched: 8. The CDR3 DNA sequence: TGTGCCAGCAAGATACAGGGGGCGATTTACGAGCAGTACTTC. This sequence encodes CASKIQGAIYEQYF. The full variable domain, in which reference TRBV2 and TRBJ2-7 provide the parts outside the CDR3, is EPEVTQTPSHQVTQMGQEVILRCVPISNHLYFYWYRQILGQKVEFLVSFYNNEISEKSEIFDDQFSVERPDGSNFTLKIRSTKLEDSAMYFCASKIQGAIYEQYFGPGTRLTVT.

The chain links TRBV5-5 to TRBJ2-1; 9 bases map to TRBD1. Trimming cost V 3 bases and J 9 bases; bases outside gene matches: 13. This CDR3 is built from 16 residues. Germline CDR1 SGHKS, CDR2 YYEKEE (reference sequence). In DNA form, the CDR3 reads TGTGCCAGCAGCTCCCCGGGACAGGGTTCTCTGAGTGAGCAGTTCTTC. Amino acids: CASSSPGQGSLSEQFF.

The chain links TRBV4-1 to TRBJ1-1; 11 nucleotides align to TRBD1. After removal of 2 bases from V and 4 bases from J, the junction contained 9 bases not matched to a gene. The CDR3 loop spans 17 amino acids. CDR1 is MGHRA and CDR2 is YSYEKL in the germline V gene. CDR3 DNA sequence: TGCGCCAGCAGCCAAACGCCGGGACAGGGGGTAGTCACTGAAGCTTTCTTT. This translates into CASSQTPGQGVVTEAFF.

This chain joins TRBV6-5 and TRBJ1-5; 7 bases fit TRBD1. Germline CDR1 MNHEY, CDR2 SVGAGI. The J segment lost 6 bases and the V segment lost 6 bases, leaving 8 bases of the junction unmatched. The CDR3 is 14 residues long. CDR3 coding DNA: TGTGCCAGCAGACCAACAGGGGCTAGTCAGCCCCAGCATTTT. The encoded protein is CASRPTGASQPQHF.

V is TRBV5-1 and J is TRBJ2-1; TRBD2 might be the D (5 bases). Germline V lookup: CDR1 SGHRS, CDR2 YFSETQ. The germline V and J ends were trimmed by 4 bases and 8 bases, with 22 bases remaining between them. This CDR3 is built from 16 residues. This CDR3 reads CASSLLGVFRGDEQFF. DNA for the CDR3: TGCGCCAGCAGCCTGCTCGGGGTCTTTAGAGGCGATGAGCAGTTCTTC.

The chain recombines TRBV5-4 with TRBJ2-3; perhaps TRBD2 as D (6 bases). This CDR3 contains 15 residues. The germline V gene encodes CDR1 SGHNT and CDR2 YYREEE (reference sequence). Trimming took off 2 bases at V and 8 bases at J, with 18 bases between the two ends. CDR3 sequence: CASSFGGLNLGTQYF. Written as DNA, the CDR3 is TGTGCCAGCAGCTTTGGAGGGTTGAACCTCGGTACGCAGTATTTT. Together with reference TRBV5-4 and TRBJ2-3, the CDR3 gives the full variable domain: ETGVTQSPTHLIKTRGQQVTLRCSSQSGHNTVSWYQQALGQGPQFIFQYYREEENGRGNFPPRFSGLQFPNYSSELNVNALELDDSALYLCASSFGGLNLGTQYFGPGTRLTVL.

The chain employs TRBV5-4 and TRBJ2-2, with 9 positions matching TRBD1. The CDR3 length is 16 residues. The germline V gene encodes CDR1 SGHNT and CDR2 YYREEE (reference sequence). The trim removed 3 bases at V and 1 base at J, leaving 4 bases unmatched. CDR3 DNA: TGTGCCAGCAGCTCTGGACAGGGGAAGAACACCGGGGAGCTGTTTTTT. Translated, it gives CASSSGQGKNTGELFF.

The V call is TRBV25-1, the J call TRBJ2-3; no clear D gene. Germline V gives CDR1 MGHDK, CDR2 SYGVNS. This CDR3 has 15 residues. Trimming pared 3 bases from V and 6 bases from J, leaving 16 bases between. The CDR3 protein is CASSELYKSDDTQYF. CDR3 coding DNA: TGTGCCAGCAGTGAGTTGTACAAAAGCGATGATACGCAGTATTTT.